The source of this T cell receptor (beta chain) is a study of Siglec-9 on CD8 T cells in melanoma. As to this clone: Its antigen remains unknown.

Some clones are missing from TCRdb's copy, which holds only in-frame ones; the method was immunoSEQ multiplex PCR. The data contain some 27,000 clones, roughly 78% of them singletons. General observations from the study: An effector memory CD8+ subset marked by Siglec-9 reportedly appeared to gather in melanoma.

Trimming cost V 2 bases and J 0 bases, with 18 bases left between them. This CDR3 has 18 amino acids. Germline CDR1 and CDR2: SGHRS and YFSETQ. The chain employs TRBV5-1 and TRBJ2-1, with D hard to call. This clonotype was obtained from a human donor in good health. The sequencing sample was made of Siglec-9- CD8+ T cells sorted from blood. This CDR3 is CASSFMWITTSSYNEQFF. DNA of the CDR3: TGCGCCAGCAGCTTTATGTGGATTACCACAAGCTCCTACAATGAGCAGTTCTTC. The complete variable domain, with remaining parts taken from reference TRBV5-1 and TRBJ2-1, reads KAGVTQTPRYLIKTRGQQVTLSCSPISGHRSVSWYQQTPGQGLQFLFEYFSETQRNKGNFPGRFSGRQFSNSRSEMNVSTLELGDSALYLCASSFMWITTSSYNEQFFGPGTRLTVL.